Listed here are 27 T cell receptor beta chains from one sample, sequenced in a study of blood T cell repertoires in COVID-19. The repertoire was sequenced with immunoSEQ multiplex PCR; TCRdb's copy has only in-frame clones and lacks some. Of roughly 290,000 clones in the sample, approximately 86% are singletons; the top ten hold 0.7% to 0.9%. Sequencing used peripheral blood. Source of these receptors: a human donor with COVID-19, enrolled during active disease. The donor label of this sample is uncertain.

This chain joins TRBV30 and TRBJ2-1; 11 positions match TRBD2. Germline-derived CDR1 and CDR2 are GTSNPN and SVGIG (reference sequence). The ends lost 2 bases at V and 10 bases at J; junction bases unmatched: 10. The CDR3 is made up of 15 amino acids. The chain's CDR3 is CAWSQTSGRGGEQFF. The CDR3 DNA reads TGTGCCTGGAGTCAAACTAGCGGGAGAGGAGGGGAGCAGTTCTTC.

The chain links TRBV21-1 to TRBJ1-5; whether TRBD1, the table's D call, matches the DNA was not checked. TRBV21-1 is a pseudogene segment. The CDR3 is made up of 17 amino acids. The CDR3 DNA sequence: TGTGCCAGCAGCATGGCACCGAACAGGGGTAGCAATCAGCCCCAGCATTTT. It translates to CASSMAPNRGSNQPQHF.

This chain uses TRBV28 with TRBJ1-2, with 10 bases that match TRBD1. The CDR3 spans 16 residues. Germline values: CDR1 MDHEN, CDR2 SYDVKM. J gave up 4 bases and V 4 bases, and 9 bases lay outside the gene matches. CDR3 sequence (DNA): TGTGCCAGCAGTTCTCCGGGACAGGGGAGAGGCTATGGCTACACCTTC. Translation gives CASSSPGQGRGYGYTF.

This chain links TRBV6-5 with TRBJ1-2; 9 bases fit TRBD1. Trimming at V came to 6 bases and at J to 7 bases, leaving 12 bases not matched to a gene. This CDR3 is built from 15 residues. Germline V lookup: CDR1 MNHEY, CDR2 SVGAGI. CDR3 in DNA: TGTGCCAGCAGCCGCATATCCGGGACAGGGTTTGGCTACACCTTC. It encodes CASSRISGTGFGYTF.

This chain connects TRBV18 to TRBJ2-3, with a possible D match to TRBD1 (6 bases). Germline CDR1 is KGHSH and CDR2 is LQKENI. The CDR3 is 14 residues long. The germline V and J ends were trimmed by 8 bases and 3 bases, with 15 bases remaining between them. This CDR3 is CASRKQGRTDTQYF. The CDR3 DNA is TGTGCCAGCCGAAAACAGGGAAGGACAGATACGCAGTATTTT.

The rearrangement uses TRBV12-5 and TRBJ1-4; D possibly corresponds to TRBD1 (5 bases). Germline CDR1 reads LGHNT; CDR2 reads FRNRAP. Trimming removed 1 base at V and 4 bases at J, with 10 bases between. The CDR3 extends over 15 amino acids. The CDR3 loop reads CASGLESGGNEKLFF. In DNA form, the CDR3 reads TGTGCTAGTGGTTTGGAGTCCGGGGGTAATGAAAAACTGTTTTTT.

The chain couples TRBV5-8 to TRBJ2-1; TRBD2 is a possible D gene (5 bases). V was trimmed by 3 bases and J by 8 bases, leaving 21 bases between them. Germline loops: CDR1 SGHTS, CDR2 YDEGEE. The CDR3 has 16 amino acids. The CDR3 reads CASSSILNGLGDEQFF. CDR3 DNA sequence: TGTGCCAGCAGCTCCATACTAAACGGACTCGGAGATGAGCAGTTCTTC.

J is TRBJ1-2 and V is TRBV4-1; perhaps TRBD1 as D (5 bases). Trimming took off 0 bases at V and 3 bases at J, with 8 bases between the two ends. The V gene's germline CDR1 is MGHRA and CDR2 YSYEKL. The CDR3 consists of 14 residues. The CDR3 DNA follows: TGCGCCAGCAGCCAAGAGGTCAGGGACTATGGCTACACCTTC. Residues: CASSQEVRDYGYTF.

The CDR3 DNA follows: TGTGCCAGTAGTATGACAGGGGGGCGTCAGCCCCAGCATTTT. It specifies CASSMTGGRQPQHF. This rearrangement joins TRBV19 to TRBJ1-5, with 9 bases aligning to TRBD1. J lost 6 bases, V lost 3 bases, and 3 bases had no gene match. The CDR3 runs to 14 residues. Germline V CDR1 and CDR2: LNHDA, SQIVND (reference sequence). Full variable domain (remainder filled in from reference TRBV19 and TRBJ1-5): DGGITQSPKYLFRKEGQNVTLSCEQNLNHDAMYWYRQDPGQGLRLIYYSQIVNDFQKGDIAEGYSVSREKKESFPLTVTSAQKNPTAFYLCASSMTGGRQPQHFGDGTRLSIL.

V and J are TRBV19 and TRBJ2-7, with 7 bases lining up with TRBD1. V lost 3 bases, J lost 4 bases, and 0 bases stayed unmatched. Looked up from germline, CDR1 is LNHDA and CDR2 is SQIVND (reference sequence). The CDR3 has 12 amino acids. The CDR3 spells CASSMTGYEQYF. The CDR3 DNA reads TGTGCCAGTAGTATGACAGGGTACGAGCAGTACTTC.

This clone turned up a few times. The rearrangement joins TRBV12-3 or TRBV12-4 to TRBJ1-3; no clear D gene. CDR3 length equals 12 residues. V lost 6 bases, J lost 4 bases, and 7 bases lay in between. DNA for the CDR3: TGTGCCAGCAGCAAGAGGGGAAACACCATATATTTT. As protein: CASSKRGNTIYF.

V is TRBV10-3 and J is TRBJ2-5, with a possible D match to TRBD1 (8 bases). The CDR3 extends over 14 amino acids. CDR1 and CDR2 from the germline V gene are ENHRY and SYGVKD. Trimming took off 10 bases at V and 4 bases at J, with 19 bases between the two ends. The DNA for the CDR3 is TGTGCCACCAGAGCAGGGGGCGGGGGAGAGACCCAGTACTTC. Its protein is CATRAGGGGETQYF.

The J gene is TRBJ1-4, the V gene TRBV11-1; 8 nucleotides line up with TRBD1. The V gene end was trimmed by 5 bases and the J gene end by 6 bases; junction bases not matched to a gene: 5. This CDR3 is 14 amino acids long. CDR1 is SGHAT and CDR2 is FQDESV in the germline V gene (reference sequence). The CDR3 protein is CASSLGQDYEKLFF. CDR3 DNA: TGTGCCAGCAGCCTGGGACAGGACTATGAAAAACTGTTTTTT.

This clone was observed a few times. The chain employs TRBV6-5 and TRBJ2-7; 7 nucleotides line up with TRBD2. This CDR3 spans 15 amino acids. Germline CDR1 and CDR2: MNHEY and SVGAGI. With V trimmed by 0 bases and J by 8 bases, 10 bases remained unmatched. The CDR3 loop is CASSYSAGTLSKQYF. The CDR3 nucleotides read TGTGCCAGCAGTTACTCAGCGGGGACCCTCAGCAAGCAGTACTTC.

The chain is built from TRBV7-9 and TRBJ2-2; possibly TRBD2 for D (7 bases). The CDR3 runs 17 residues. From germline, CDR1 is SEHNR and CDR2 FQNEAQ (reference sequence). V shed 3 bases and J shed 4 bases, with 18 bases lying between them. CDR3 in DNA: TGTGCCAGCAGCTTCCCAAGGGGGAGGGATAGCACCGGGGAGCTGTTTTTT. The encoded protein is CASSFPRGRDSTGELFF.

J is TRBJ2-7 and V is TRBV30, with 9 nucleotides matching TRBD2. The CDR3 runs to 13 residues. The germline V gene has CDR1 GTSNPN and CDR2 SVGIG (reference sequence). With 3 bases clipped from V and 6 bases from J, the junction kept 6 bases outside the gene matches. CDR3 DNA sequence: TGTGCCTGGAGGGGCGGGAGGGCCACCGAGCAGTACTTC. Residues: CAWRGGRATEQYF.

This chain joins TRBV5-1 and TRBJ1-2; 8 nucleotides align to TRBD1. Germline lookup yields CDR1 SGHRS and CDR2 YFSETQ. V lost 3 bases and J lost 3; bases outside the gene matches: 1. The CDR3 contains 13 residues. In DNA form, the CDR3 reads TGCGCCAGCAGCTCACAGGGGGACTATGGCTACACCTTC. It translates to CASSSQGDYGYTF. The variable domain in full, with the rest retrieved from reference TRBV5-1 and TRBJ1-2, is KAGVTQTPRYLIKTRGQQVTLSCSPISGHRSVSWYQQTPGQGLQFLFEYFSETQRNKGNFPGRFSGRQFSNSRSEMNVSTLELGDSALYLCASSSQGDYGYTFGSGTRLTVV.

J is TRBJ2-7 and V is TRBV5-6; possibly TRBD1 for D (6 bases). The CDR3 is 14 amino acids. CDR1 and CDR2 from the germline V gene are SGHDT and YYEEEE. With 0 bases removed from V and 7 bases from J, the gap between germline ends came to 14 bases. The DNA for the CDR3 is TGTGCCAGCAGCTTGGGTCCAGGGGTGGCGGAGCAGTACTTC. This sequence encodes CASSLGPGVAEQYF.

In this sample, this clone turned up a few times. The V call is TRBV4-1, the J call TRBJ1-6; tentative D call: TRBD1 (6 bases). The ends were cut back, 2 bases at V and 9 bases at J, with 11 bases in the middle. The CDR3 extends over 14 amino acids. Per the germline V gene, CDR1 is MGHRA and CDR2 is YSYEKL. The CDR3 protein is CASSQLQGVSPLHF. DNA for the CDR3: TGCGCCAGCAGCCAATTACAGGGTGTTTCACCCCTCCACTTT.

The V call is TRBV4-2, the J call TRBJ2-1, with 10 positions matching TRBD2. With 0 bases clipped from V and 5 bases from J, the junction kept 7 bases outside the gene matches. CDR1 is LGHNA, CDR2 YNFKEQ, per germline. The CDR3 runs to 17 residues. This chain's CDR3 is CASSQERRLAGHNEQFF. In nucleotides, the CDR3 is TGTGCCAGCAGCCAAGAGAGGAGACTAGCGGGCCACAATGAGCAGTTCTTC.

This clone is a singleton in its sample. The rearrangement uses TRBV6-5 and TRBJ1-2; possible D gene TRBD1, 5 bases. This CDR3 region has 13 residues. Trimming took 8 bases from V and 4 from J, leaving 14 bases between them. CDR1 MNHEY and CDR2 SVGAGI come from the germline V gene. CDR3 region: CASGPRVGYGYTF. Written as DNA, the CDR3 is TGTGCCAGCGGACCCAGGGTCGGCTATGGCTACACCTTC.

V gene TRBV27 combines with J gene TRBJ2-1; 13 bases are a match to TRBD2. The trim removed 6 bases at V and 1 base at J, leaving 9 bases unmatched. Germline V gene data show CDR1 as MNHEY and CDR2 as SMNVEV (reference sequence). This CDR3 spans 18 amino acids. As DNA, the CDR3 is TGTGCCAGCAGCCCCGGACTAGCGGGAGCTGTATCCTACAATGAGCAGTTCTTC. It codes for CASSPGLAGAVSYNEQFF.

This chain joins TRBV15 and TRBJ1-1; D is possibly TRBD1 (6 bases). V shed 1 base and J shed 1 base, with 16 bases lying between them. Germline V gene lookup returns CDR1 LNHNV and CDR2 YYDKDF (reference sequence). The CDR3 extends over 17 amino acids. The CDR3 DNA reads as TGTGCCACCAGCAGAGGACGGGGAGGGGGTCCGAACACTGAAGCTTTCTTT. This gives the protein CATSRGRGGGPNTEAFF.

In this sample, this clone turned up once. V usage is TRBV5-1 and J usage is TRBJ1-4; TRBD1 agrees at 11 bases. Germline CDR1 SGHRS, CDR2 YFSETQ. This CDR3 has 21 residues. Losses at the gene ends were 0 bases for V and 0 bases for J; bases not matched to a gene: 13. CDR3 coding DNA: TGCGCCAGCAGCTTGGTCGGGACAGGGGGTGGCACCAAGACAACTAATGAAAAACTGTTTTTT. It yields the protein CASSLVGTGGGTKTTNEKLFF.

The rearrangement links TRBV9 to TRBJ2-1; TRBD2 aligns across 11 bases. With V trimmed by 4 bases and J by 6 bases, 9 bases remained unmatched. Germline CDR1 and CDR2: SGDLS and YYNGEE. This CDR3 has 16 amino acids. As DNA, the CDR3 is TGTGCCAGCAGCCCAAGACTCCTAGCGGGAGGCAATGAGCAGTTCTTC. Residues: CASSPRLLAGGNEQFF.

This clone was seen only a few times. This sequence joins TRBV7-2 and TRBJ1-4; the D gene is possibly TRBD1 (6 bases). The CDR3 is 14 amino acids. Per the germline V gene, CDR1 is SGHTA and CDR2 is FQGNSA. V was shortened by 5 bases and J by 8 bases, with 15 bases between the two germline ends. The CDR3 DNA reads as TGTGCCAGCAGCAGGGGGAGGGTGGACGAAAAACTGTTTTTT. Translated: CASSRGRVDEKLFF.

This chain connects TRBV5-1 to TRBJ2-7, with 12 bases fitting TRBD2. Per the germline V gene, CDR1 is SGHRS and CDR2 is YFSETQ. The junction had 3 bases not matched to a gene; V was cut back by 2 bases and J by 0 bases. The CDR3 spans 16 residues. The CDR3 loop reads CASSFLTSGSSYEQYF. Written as DNA, the CDR3 is TGCGCCAGCAGCTTCTTGACTAGCGGGAGCTCCTACGAGCAGTACTTC.